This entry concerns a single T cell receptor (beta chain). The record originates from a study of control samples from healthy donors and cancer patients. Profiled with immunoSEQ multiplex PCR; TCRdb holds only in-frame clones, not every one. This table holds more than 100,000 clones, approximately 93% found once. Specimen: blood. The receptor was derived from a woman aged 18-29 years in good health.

DNA of the CDR3: TGTGCCAGCACCCCGACTAGCGGGAGTAGGGAGACCCAGTACTTC. This translates into CASTPTSGSRETQYF. The rearrangement uses TRBV6-6 and TRBJ2-5, with TRBD2 matching 12 bases. Germline CDR1 reads MNHNY; CDR2 reads SVGAGI (reference sequence). The CDR3 contains 15 residues. V was pared by 7 bases and J by 5 bases, with 8 bases of the junction left unmatched.